One sample yielded the 10 T cell receptor beta chains listed below, sequenced in a study of T cells after yellow fever vaccination. TCRdb re-called the 5' RACE reads with MiXCR, one entry per CDR3 protein. The table lists approximately 550,000 distinct CDR3 sequences, over 15% of them singletons. The sample in question was PBMCs, obtained 15 days after the yellow fever booster vaccination. The receptor set was obtained from a man aged 25-40 years who received the YFV17D yellow fever vaccine.

This clonotype was recorded many times. The rearrangement links TRBV9 to TRBJ2-7, with 8 bases fitting TRBD2. Per germline, CDR1 SGDLS and CDR2 YYNGEE. This CDR3 is 13 amino acids long. The V and J ends lost 1 base and 5 bases, in that order; junction bases with no gene match: 2. The CDR3 sequence is CASSVSSGHEQYF. The CDR3 DNA reads as TGTGCCAGCAGCGTATCTAGCGGGCACGAGCAGTACTTC.

The rearrangement uses TRBV27 and TRBJ2-1, with D hard to call. The CDR3 has 15 amino acids. Trimming shortened V by 3 bases and J by 2 bases, and 11 bases separated the two germline ends. Germline V gene lookup returns CDR1 MNHEY and CDR2 SMNVEV (reference sequence). CDR3 coding DNA: TGTGCCAGCAGTTTGGCTCATCGGCCCTACAATGAGCAGTTCTTC. It yields the protein CASSLAHRPYNEQFF.

This clonotype was seen a few times. This chain uses TRBV2 with TRBJ2-1; D gene unclear. Trimming shortened V by 3 bases and J by 8 bases, and 5 bases separated the two germline ends. In germline, CDR1 is SNHLY, CDR2 FYNNEI. The CDR3 consists of 11 residues. CDR3 loop: CASSDPDEQFF. CDR3 DNA sequence: TGTGCCAGCAGTGACCCGGATGAGCAGTTCTTC.

This clonotype has only a few counts. CDR3 in amino acids: CASSIPGQGAFEAFF. DNA for the CDR3: TGTGCCAGCAGTATACCGGGACAGGGGGCTTTTGAAGCTTTCTTT. The rearrangement joins TRBV12-3 or TRBV12-4 to TRBJ1-1; 12 bases are a match to TRBD1. The length of the CDR3 is 15 residues. The ends lost 5 bases at V and 7 bases at J; junction bases unmatched: 8.

The J gene is TRBJ2-7, the V gene TRBV9; D is ambiguous. There are 13 residues in the CDR3. Looked up from germline, CDR1 is SGDLS and CDR2 is YYNGEE. V lost 4 bases, J lost 6 bases, and 14 bases lay in between. DNA for the CDR3: TGTGCCAGCAGCTTAGTAATCACCTCCGAGCAGTACTTC. It codes for CASSLVITSEQYF.

This clonotype was detected a few times. The chain joins TRBV27 to TRBJ1-4, with 8 bases lining up with TRBD1. V was pared by 5 bases and J by 13 bases, with 15 bases of the junction left unmatched. This CDR3 has 15 residues. Germline-derived CDR1 and CDR2 are MNHEY and SMNVEV (reference sequence). The chain's CDR3 is CASSPRTGSFHPLFF. CDR3 in DNA: TGTGCCAGCAGTCCCCGGACAGGGTCCTTTCACCCACTGTTTTTT.

The chain couples TRBV7-2 to TRBJ2-1; 7 bases match TRBD2. V gave up 6 bases and J gave up 1 base; unmatched junction bases: 12. Germline loops: CDR1 SGHTA, CDR2 FQGNSA. The CDR3 loop spans 17 amino acids. Written as DNA, the CDR3 is TGTGCCAGCAGTAAACCTCGCGGGAGAGGGTCCTACAATGAGCAGTTCTTC. Translated, it gives CASSKPRGRGSYNEQFF. The entire variable domain, with the rest obtained from reference TRBV7-2 and TRBJ2-1, is as follows: GAGVSQSPSNKVTEKGKDVELRCDPISGHTALYWYRQSLGQGLEFLIYFQGNSAPDKSGLPSDRFSAERTGGSVSTLTIQRTQQEDSAVYLCASSKPRGRGSYNEQFFGPGTRLTVL.

The chain combines TRBV5-1 with TRBJ2-1, with TRBD2 matching over 12 bases. The V segment lost 0 bases and the J segment 7 bases; nucleotides outside the gene matches: 5. This CDR3 comprises 16 residues. Germline CDR1 is SGHRS and CDR2 is YFSETQ. The CDR3 DNA sequence: TGCGCCAGCAGCTTGGGACTAGCGGGAGCGGGGAATGAGCAGTTCTTC. It is translated as CASSLGLAGAGNEQFF.

J is TRBJ1-5 and V is TRBV20-1; unclear D gene. The CDR3 length is 13 residues. Trimming removed 1 base at V and 0 bases at J, with 4 bases between. Per germline, CDR1 DFQATT and CDR2 SNEGSKA (reference sequence). CDR3 DNA sequence: TGCAGTGCTAGAGTAGATAGCAATCAGCCCCAGCATTTT. Translated, it gives CSARVDSNQPQHF.

The rearrangement uses TRBV7-8 and TRBJ2-7; tentative D call: TRBD2 (6 bases). Germline V lookup: CDR1 SGHVS, CDR2 FQNEAQ. With 2 bases removed from V and 4 bases from J, the gap between germline ends came to 15 bases. The CDR3 has 15 amino acids. In nucleotides, the CDR3 is TGTGCCAGCAGCTTACGGGCTAGCGAAGATTACGAGCAGTACTTC. Translated: CASSLRASEDYEQYF.